The next 21 T cell receptor beta chains were all read from a single sample in a study of T cells after yellow fever vaccination. Each CDR3 protein gets one entry after TCRdb re-called the 5' RACE reads with MiXCR. Found here are some 320,000 distinct CDR3 sequences, 8.7% of them singletons; the top ten hold about 3.5%. The source was CD4+ T cells sorted from PBMCs, collected 5 days after the yellow fever booster vaccination. These receptors all come from a man aged 18 to 30 who received the YFV17D yellow fever vaccine.

In this sample, this clonotype turned up a few times. This sequence joins TRBV27 and TRBJ1-6; unclear D gene. Trimming stripped 6 bases from V and 10 bases from J, with 13 bases between. Germline V gives CDR1 MNHEY, CDR2 SMNVEV (reference sequence). The length of the CDR3 is 13 residues. The CDR3: CASRPGWESPLHF. The CDR3 DNA reads TGTGCCAGCAGGCCAGGATGGGAATCACCCCTCCACTTT.

Only a few counts were recorded for this clonotype. The chain has TRBV24-1 and TRBJ2-1; D gene uncertain. The germline V and J ends were trimmed by 4 bases and 6 bases, with 9 bases remaining between them. The germline V gene has CDR1 KGHDR and CDR2 SFDVKD. This CDR3 contains 13 residues. DNA for the CDR3: TGTGCCACCAGTGAAACAGAAAGCAATGAGCAGTTCTTC. Amino acid sequence: CATSETESNEQFF.

Ten or more counts support this clonotype. The chain has TRBV5-1 and TRBJ2-7; 8 bases are a match to TRBD1. The V and J ends lost 4 bases and 5 bases, in that order; junction bases with no gene match: 8. Germline-derived CDR1 and CDR2 are SGHRS and YFSETQ. This CDR3 comprises 14 residues. The CDR3 region has the DNA TGCGCCAGCAGCCACCGGGACAGGAGTCACGAGCAGTACTTC. Its protein product is CASSHRDRSHEQYF. Filled out from reference TRBV5-1 and TRBJ2-7, the complete variable domain reads KAGVTQTPRYLIKTRGQQVTLSCSPISGHRSVSWYQQTPGQGLQFLFEYFSETQRNKGNFPGRFSGRQFSNSRSEMNVSTLELGDSALYLCASSHRDRSHEQYFGPGTRLTVT.

This clonotype has only a few counts. The genes are TRBV4-2 and TRBJ1-6; D not certain. Trimming cost V 0 bases and J 6 bases, with 15 bases left between them. Germline CDR1 LGHNA, CDR2 YNFKEQ. The CDR3 contains 17 residues. CDR3 loop: CASSQEGGTILNSPLHF. The DNA for the CDR3 is TGTGCCAGCAGCCAAGAGGGAGGTACTATACTTAATTCACCCCTCCACTTT.

The V gene is TRBV9, the J gene TRBJ2-1; 8 bases match TRBD2. V was clipped by 0 bases and J by 4 bases; unmatched bases: 3. Germline CDR1 SGDLS, CDR2 YYNGEE. The CDR3 contains 15 residues. CDR3 coding DNA: TGTGCCAGCAGCGTAGTCGGGGGGGGTTACAATGAGCAGTTCTTC. Translation gives CASSVVGGGYNEQFF.

The rearrangement joins TRBV6-2 or TRBV6-3 to TRBJ1-5; D is ambiguous. CDR1 is MNHEY and CDR2 is SVGEGT in the germline V gene. The V and J ends lost 0 bases and 6 bases respectively, with 6 bases between them. CDR3 length equals 13 residues. CDR3 sequence: CASSYSFFQPQHF. In DNA, the CDR3 is TGTGCCAGCAGTTACTCGTTCTTTCAGCCCCAGCATTTT.

This clonotype occurred many times. The rearrangement joins TRBV27 to TRBJ1-4, with a possible D match to TRBD1 (6 bases). V was clipped by 6 bases and J by 8 bases, with 19 bases between them. CDR3 length: 15 residues. The germline gives CDR1 MNHEY, CDR2 SMNVEV (reference sequence). The CDR3 spells CASSLPQGVEEKLFF. Written as DNA, the CDR3 is TGTGCCAGCAGCCTACCACAGGGAGTGGAGGAAAAACTGTTTTTT.

This clonotype was picked up a small number of times. With a much larger clone just one base away, this may be a read error. The chain uses TRBV6-2 or TRBV6-3 and TRBJ2-5; D is unresolved. Germline CDR1 is MNHEY and CDR2 is SVGEGT. The CDR3 is 11 residues long. The CDR3 reads CASCYSRTVDF. CDR3 nucleotides: TGTGCCAGCTGTTACTCTAGGACGGTGGACTTC.

This clonotype has a handful of counts. The V and J genes are TRBV3-1 and TRBJ2-4, with 10 bases fitting TRBD2. Germline values: CDR1 LGHDT, CDR2 YNNKEL (reference sequence). V was clipped by 2 bases and J by 1 base; unmatched bases: 2. The CDR3 is 16 amino acids. CDR3 coding DNA: TGTGCCAGCAGCCAAAATAGCGGGGGGGCCAAAAACATTCAGTACTTC. It translates to CASSQNSGGAKNIQYF.

This clonotype was seen many times. This chain joins TRBV10-1 and TRBJ2-7; 7 bases line up with TRBD1. The CDR3 length is 15 residues. Germline assignment: CDR1 WNHNN and CDR2 SYGVQD (reference sequence). Germline trimming cut 0 bases from V and 2 bases from J; bases unmatched to any gene: 4. The CDR3 spells CASSESSDRAYEQYF. As DNA, the CDR3 is TGCGCCAGCAGTGAGTCCAGTGACAGGGCCTACGAGCAGTACTTC.

The sample holds a few counts of this clonotype. DNA for the CDR3: TGCAGTGCTAGGCCCCTTGGGCGGGGGTTAGATACGCAGTATTTT. Translating gives CSARPLGRGLDTQYF. The chain recombines TRBV20-1 with TRBJ2-3; 7 nucleotides line up with TRBD2. The CDR3 contains 15 residues. The germline V gene encodes CDR1 DFQATT and CDR2 SNEGSKA (reference sequence). V shed 3 bases, J shed 5 bases, and the junction held 11 bases outside the gene matches.

The table lists this clonotype with a few counts. V is TRBV7-8 and J is TRBJ2-3; D is uncertain. The CDR3 is made up of 12 amino acids. The germline V and J ends were trimmed by 4 bases and 5 bases, with 7 bases remaining between them. Germline values: CDR1 SGHVS, CDR2 FQNEAQ. CDR3 bases: TGTGCCAGCAGCTCATCAATAGATACGCAGTATTTT. It codes for CASSSSIDTQYF. Together with reference TRBV7-8 and TRBJ2-3, the CDR3 gives the full variable domain: GAGVSQSPRYKVAKRGQDVALRCDPISGHVSLFWYQQALGQGPEFLTYFQNEAQLDKSGLPSDRFFAERPEGSVSTLKIQRTQQEDSAVYLCASSSSIDTQYFGPGTRLTVL.

The rearrangement uses TRBV4-3 and TRBJ1-2; D is perhaps TRBD1 (5 bases). Trimming removed 0 bases at V and 6 bases at J, with 14 bases between. Germline CDR1 and CDR2: LGHNA and YSLEER. The CDR3 spans 15 residues. CDR3 amino acids: CASSQDRGRDHGYTF. For the CDR3, the DNA is TGCGCCAGCAGCCAAGATCGAGGCAGGGATCATGGCTACACCTTC.

The table lists this clonotype with a few counts. CDR3 nucleotide sequence: TGTGCCAGCAGCTCAACCCTGACAGGGGGAATTGAAAAACTGTTTTTT. Protein product: CASSSTLTGGIEKLFF. The chain is built from TRBV7-9 and TRBJ1-4, with TRBD1 matching over 9 bases. Germline values: CDR1 SEHNR, CDR2 FQNEAQ (reference sequence). CDR3 length: 16 amino acids. V trimming: 4 bases; J trimming: 7 bases; junction bases outside the gene matches: 10.

This clonotype was detected only a few times. V usage is TRBV18 and J usage is TRBJ1-3; D is ambiguous. Trimming took off 3 bases at V and 0 bases at J, with 12 bases between the two ends. Germline V lookup: CDR1 KGHSH, CDR2 LQKENI. The CDR3 is 16 amino acids. The CDR3 spells CASSPSQMNSGNTIYF. Here the CDR3 DNA reads TGTGCCAGCTCACCTTCTCAGATGAACTCTGGAAACACCATATATTTT.

This clonotype was detected a few times. The genes are TRBV18 and TRBJ1-2, with D uncertain. CDR1 is KGHSH and CDR2 is LQKENI in the germline V gene. Trimming removed 6 bases at V and 3 bases at J, with 5 bases between. The CDR3 is 11 residues long. The chain's CDR3 is CASSQDYGYTF. The CDR3 DNA sequence: TGTGCCAGCTCCCAGGACTATGGCTACACCTTC. Complete variable domain (other parts from reference TRBV18 and TRBJ1-2): NAGVMQNPRHLVRRRGQEARLRCSPMKGHSHVYWYRQLPEEGLKFMVYLQKENIIDESGMPKERFSAEFPKEGPSILRIQQVVRGDSAAYFCASSQDYGYTFGSGTRLTVV.

This clonotype is a singleton in its sample. J is TRBJ1-2 and V is TRBV6-1; no clear D gene. Looked up from germline, CDR1 is MNHNS and CDR2 is SASEGT. The CDR3 is made up of 14 amino acids. Trimming left V 3 bases short and J 4 bases short, with 12 bases between. This CDR3 is CASSEAGPGYGYTF. CDR3 bases: TGTGCCAGCAGTGAGGCCGGTCCCGGCTATGGCTACACCTTC.

This clonotype was seen repeatedly, ten times or more. This chain uses TRBV7-9 with TRBJ2-3, with 8 nucleotides matching TRBD1. The CDR3 is 14 amino acids. Germline V CDR1 and CDR2: SEHNR, FQNEAQ (reference sequence). V dropped 3 bases and J dropped 8; count of bases not matched to a gene: 7. The DNA for the CDR3 is TGTGCCAGCAGCTTCTCAGGGGGCCAAGTTACGCAGTATTTT. Amino acids: CASSFSGGQVTQYF. The full variable domain, rest sourced from reference TRBV7-9 and TRBJ2-3, is DTGVSQNPRHKITKRGQNVTFRCDPISEHNRLYWYRQTLGQGPEFLTYFQNEAQLEKSRLLSDRFSAERPKGSFSTLEIQRTEQGDSAMYLCASSFSGGQVTQYFGPGTRLTVL.

This clonotype was detected many times. V gene TRBV6-4 combines with J gene TRBJ2-3, with a weak D call TRBD1 (6 bases). Germline values: CDR1 MRHNA, CDR2 SNTAGT. There are 14 residues in the CDR3. Deletions cut 8 bases from V and 0 bases from J, with 12 bases between. The CDR3 loop reads CASATGFSTDTQYF. CDR3 DNA sequence: TGTGCCAGCGCGACAGGATTTAGCACAGATACGCAGTATTTT.

This clonotype occurred a few times. This chain links TRBV10-3 with TRBJ2-7; TRBD1 matches 8 bases. This CDR3 has 14 amino acids. The V gene's germline CDR1 is ENHRY and CDR2 SYGVKD. J lost 7 bases, V lost 0 bases, and 5 bases had no gene match. Written as DNA, the CDR3 is TGTGCCATCAGTGAGTCGACAGGGGCGGGGGAGCAGTACGTC. This codes for CAISESTGAGEQYV.

The chain has TRBV4-1 and TRBJ2-2; D uncertain. Germline V gene sequence: CDR1 MGHRA, CDR2 YSYEKL. This CDR3 spans 13 amino acids. The V end was cut by 4 bases, the J end by 4 bases, with 7 bases between. The CDR3 protein is CASSLTRTGELFF. The DNA for the CDR3 is TGCGCCAGCAGCCTGACCCGCACCGGGGAGCTGTTTTTT.